This TCR beta chain was captured by sequencing in a study of blood T cell repertoires in COVID-19 (dated by TCRdb to 2020 to 2021). In terms of the full investigation: Collaborator samples came from the United States, Italy and Spain and covered acute and convalescent phases of COVID-19. The prospective study material was composed of cDNA or gDNA derived from T cells, B-cell-depleted T cells, or PBMCs. Subjects who had been exposed to COVID-19, were actively infected with it, or had recovered from it provided the deeply sampled blood TCRbeta repertoires that made up the dataset. A freely available public database, intended as a resource for researchers studying the immune response to SARS-CoV-2, is where the repertoires were released. The samples were drawn from the first 160 participants of the ongoing ImmuneRACE study and from 1,254 subjects provided by 6 global collaborators. The sample metadata nearly always contained a de-identified subject ID, COVID-19 status, age in years and sex. Where HLA class I and class II types were available, the types were taken from metadata supplied by the sample provider, not from assay-based typing. Results the study describes overall, beyond this receptor: The quantity of clinical and demographic metadata differed by source and by participant and was supplied without curation.

As regards this clone: Its specific antigen is unknown. Per-base quality was not reported, and no clone a single base away is much larger than it.

The immunoSEQ Assay, a bias-controlled multiplex PCR, was used to amplify TCRbeta CDR3 regions from genomic DNA. The authors' analysis ran thus. Nucleated cell counts per sample were estimated from amplification of reference gene primers within the assay. Sequence reads were collapsed and filtered to measure the absolute abundance of every unique TCRbeta CDR3 rearrangement. For each sample, productive Simpson clonality was calculated by taking the square root of Simpson's diversity index across productive rearrangements. In its TCRdb copy, this immuneACCESS table keeps in-frame sequences only and misses some clones. Where compared with another copy, unresolved V genes explain less than half of these, and the others have no known cause. The V and J calls and the clone size are those of that table, but D and trimming were determined from the DNA. The sample contains some 270,000 clones, around 84% of them found a single time. The ten biggest clones cover less than 2% of the sample.

A second Seattle source provided samples from volunteer blood donors who had recovered from COVID-19. Collaborating institutions collected whole blood in K2EDTA tubes following their own protocols. For TCRbeta analysis, collaborator samples were shipped as frozen whole blood, as isolated PBMCs, or as DNA extracted from either sample type. The material sequenced was peripheral blood. The clonotype comes from a woman aged 40 to 50 who had recovered from COVID-19.

The CDR3 sequence is CASRSRDFNTDTQYF. Here is the DNA: TGTGCCAGCAGATCCCGGGACTTTAACACAGATACGCAGTATTTT. This sequence uses TRBV7-2 and TRBJ2-3; the D segment could be TRBD2, given 6 matching bases. Inclusive of the bounding cysteine and phenylalanine, the CDR3 is 15 residues long. The read is trimmed to its CDR3 DNA, 45 bases read in frame from base 1. The germline V gene sets CDR1 to SGHTA and CDR2 to FQGNSA. V and J lose 6 bases and 2 bases, and a span of 15 bases separates them.